This is a list of T cell receptor beta chains from one sample in a study of Ad26.COV2.S vaccination and SARS-CoV-2 variants. Data came from immunoSEQ multiplex PCR; TCRdb stores just in-frame clones and leaves some out. In the table there are approximately 480,000 clones, around 88% of which are singletons. The source material was peripheral blood, sampled in a trial of Ad26.COV2.S vaccine versus placebo. Receptors originate from a person aged 18-60 years who received the Ad26.COV2.S COVID-19 vaccine or a placebo. Each CDR3 is given with its conserved first and last residue. Fields, in order: V gene, D gene, CDR3 protein. A D gene is named only where the DNA matches it firmly.

TRBV4-2	-	CASSQVSGELFF
TRBV6-5	-	CASSSDRGGEQYF
TRBV5-4	-	CASSSLTPPQDENYGYTF
TRBV5-1	TRBD1	CASSEGQVIYEQYF
TRBV2	-	CASSTKLNTEAFF
TRBV7-9	-	CASSRGQFPTDTQYF
TRBV5-1	-	CASSYGGKLLYEQYF
TRBV28	TRBD1	CASRPQGVHEQYF
TRBV21-1	-	CASSKRYTHTEAFF
TRBV7-2	-	CASSLGGSRANQPQHF
TRBV19	-	CASSPSGRPYGYTF
TRBV5-1	-	CASSIGSPATPFF
TRBV4-1	TRBD1	CASSQLRTGWDQSTDTQYF
TRBV11-3	TRBD1	CASSFDRVSSEQFF
TRBV6-5	-	CASSRVLGNSPLHF
TRBV9	-	CASSEGPPGTEAFF
TRBV28	TRBD1	CASRTGLTEAFF
TRBV9	-	CASSVGSQGTEAFF
TRBV27	TRBD2	CASSLSFGGRIEQYF
TRBV6-5	TRBD1	CASSVDRGVTNEQFF
TRBV7-9	-	CASRPQISAGELFF
TRBV15	-	CATSKGRVYEQYF
TRBV19	-	CASSRTVGGYTF
TRBV5-1	-	CASSLDGRAQETQYF
TRBV12-5	TRBD1	CASGLTGDGYTF
TRBV2	TRBD2	CASGTRTDTQYF
TRBV5-1	-	CASSLGQNQPQHF
TRBV27	-	CASSPSGQTYEQYF
TRBV7-2	-	CASRPPGPAETQYF
TRBV5-1	-	CASSLIISGANVLTF
TRBV30	-	CAAYGFGFGGELFF
TRBV19	TRBD2	CASIPRGAGGGGEQFF
TRBV15	-	CATSRARRTGAYEQYF
TRBV6-1	-	CASSETLGRLTQYF
TRBV27	TRBD2	CASRPLSGNEQFF
TRBV7-2	-	CASSLVHGNQPQHF
TRBV27	-	CASKGINQPQHF
TRBV30	-	CAWSRPPGLPNEKLFF
TRBV19	TRBD2	CASSNGLAGSLEQYF
TRBV4-1	TRBD1	CASSQTYAGTGAYGYTF